The entry that follows covers one TCR beta chain sequence. Its antigen remains undetermined. No much larger clone exists at a distance of one base, and base qualities are not known. Here V drops 9 bases and J drops 5 bases, and the junction holds 6 bases not matched to any gene. According to the germline V gene, CDR1 reads ENHRY and CDR2 reads SYGVKD. Including the terminal cysteine and phenylalanine, the CDR3 comprises 13 residues. Only CDR3 DNA is held: 39 bases, read in frame from base 1. This record belongs to a study of T cells after posttransplantation cyclophosphamide (dated by TCRdb to 2016 to 2018). As for the study more broadly: The study tracked T cell repertoire reconstitution by TRB sequencing after myeloablative bone marrow transplantation using posttransplantation cyclophosphamide as GVHD prophylaxis. Samples from 35 PTCy-treated patients, along with samples from approximately 15 of their related bone marrow donors, underwent antigen receptor sequencing. TRB sequencing was performed on blood from all 35 or so PTCy patients with 1-year posttransplant specimens. TRB sequencing was also done on up to 3 additional blood samples from 2 to 5.2 years after transplant in 3 patients, and on pretransplant blood from a handful of patients. Because TRA and TRB clonality correlated tightly in about 9 samples, the subsequent TCR analyses were limited to TRB only. Public TRB sequences were compared against a database of over 3,000 sequences linked to responses to pathogens, tumor antigens, self-antigens and alloantigens.

What the authors observed across the whole study: Across some 45 patients, TRB clonality was highly associated with recipient CMV seropositivity and CMV reactivation, and PTCy diversity was similar to diversity in CNI/methotrexate controls. The TRB repertoires of T cells infiltrating skin or the GI tract showed only limited overlap with the TRB repertoires found in blood. At 1-2 months, donor-recipient similarity was low but rose over the first year, and the later blood repertoires were often dominated by donor CD8+ memory clones.

TRB sequencing used genomic DNA with the immunoSEQ assay at survey resolution or the hsTCRB kit. The authors processed their data as follows. The immunoSEQ software handled initial read processing, and the LymphoSeq R package was used for repertoire analyses. Clonality was computed as 1 minus normalized Shannon entropy, and a Gini coefficient was also calculated for each TRB dataset. To infer phenotypes in unsorted samples, TRB sequences from sorted subsets of the recipient or donor were mapped onto the unsorted samples of the same recipient. In its TCRdb copy, this immuneACCESS table keeps in-frame sequences only and misses some clones. Where compared with another copy, unresolved V genes explain less than half of these, and the others have no known cause. For V, J and clone size, that table is used; D and trimming come from the DNA. The sample profile shows about 28,000 clones; 86% of them were found once. The ten largest clones add up to around 3.5% of the sample.

On the day of marrow donation, related bone marrow donors gave peripheral blood samples. Mononuclear cells from peripheral blood and bone marrow were separated by Ficoll-Hypaque density centrifugation and then cryopreserved. The TCR originated in a man aged 50 to 59. Sequenced sample: PBMCs. Recombination joined TRBV10-3 with TRBJ1-5; 8 bases in the junction line up with TRBD1. The sequenced DNA is TGTGCCATTGGACAGGGTGGAGATCAGCCCCAGCATTTT. Translated, it reads CAIGQGGDQPQHF.